The 29 T cell receptor beta chains presented below share a single source sample, sequenced in a study of T cells in narcolepsy. Generated by immunoSEQ multiplex PCR, the TCRdb table keeps only in-frame clones and is missing some. The sample yields roughly 30,000 clones, about four fifths seen once. What was sequenced was memory (CD45RA-) CD4+ T cells from blood. The receptors come from a human donor in good health.

This rearrangement joins TRBV6-6 to TRBJ1-2; TRBD1 is a possible D gene (5 bases). Germline V lookup: CDR1 MNHNY, CDR2 SVGAGI (reference sequence). This CDR3 has 14 residues. Trimming took off 7 bases at V and 2 bases at J, with 14 bases between the two ends. This chain's CDR3 is CASTPPTANYGYTF. The CDR3 nucleotides are TGTGCCAGCACACCCCCGACAGCCAACTATGGCTACACCTTC.

CDR3 DNA sequence: TGTGCCAGTAAGATTAGGGGGCGGTGGGCCCAGCATTTT. Translated, it gives CASKIRGRWAQHF. The rearrangement joins TRBV28 to TRBJ1-5; 7 nucleotides align to TRBD1. With 9 bases clipped from V and 11 bases from J, the junction kept 13 bases outside the gene matches. This CDR3 has 13 residues. From germline, CDR1 is MDHEN and CDR2 SYDVKM. The whole variable domain, remainder taken from reference TRBV28 and TRBJ1-5, is DVKVTQSSRYLVKRTGEKVFLECVQDMDHENMFWYRQDPGLGLRLIYFSYDVKMKEKGDIPEGYSVSREKKERFSLILESASTNQTSMYLCASKIRGRWAQHFGDGTRLSIL.

The chain carries TRBV19 and TRBJ2-5; 10 nucleotides match TRBD2. The V gene end was trimmed by 1 base and the J gene end by 4 bases; junction bases not matched to a gene: 0. The CDR3 has 14 residues. Looked up from germline, CDR1 is LNHDA and CDR2 is SQIVND (reference sequence). CDR3 in amino acids: CASSIGLAGETQYF. CDR3 nucleotides: TGTGCCAGTAGTATAGGACTAGCGGGAGAGACCCAGTACTTC.

The chain is built from TRBV7-8 and TRBJ2-1, with unresolved D. The CDR3 has 12 amino acids. V gave up 2 bases and J gave up 8 bases, with 7 bases separating them. Germline values: CDR1 SGHVS, CDR2 FQNEAQ. CDR3 in DNA: TGTGCCAGCAGCTTAAACTTCGATGAGCAGTTCTTC. Translation: CASSLNFDEQFF.

This clone was detected only a few times. The chain is built from TRBV4-1 and TRBJ2-4; D possibly uses TRBD1 or TRBD2 (5 bases each). The CDR3 covers 17 residues. V lost 3 bases, J lost 0 bases, and 15 bases lay in between. Germline lookup yields CDR1 MGHRA and CDR2 YSYEKL. The CDR3 DNA is TGCGCCAGCAGCCACGTTGGTATGGGGGTAGCCAAAAACATTCAGTACTTC. Protein: CASSHVGMGVAKNIQYF.

This sequence joins TRBV5-4 and TRBJ2-7, with 10 nucleotides matching TRBD1. J was trimmed by 6 bases and V by 4 bases; bases with no gene match: 10. This CDR3 is 15 amino acids long. Germline CDR1 reads SGHNT; CDR2 reads YYREEE (reference sequence). In nucleotides, the CDR3 is TGTGCCAGCAGCCCTGGGACAGGGGCCTCGGGCGAGCAGTACTTC. It yields the protein CASSPGTGASGEQYF.

J is TRBJ2-7 and V is TRBV5-1; TRBD2 might be the D (5 bases). Trimming shortened V by 4 bases and J by 3 bases, and 17 bases separated the two germline ends. The CDR3 totals 15 residues. Germline CDR1 reads SGHRS; CDR2 reads YFSETQ. In DNA form, the CDR3 reads TGCGCCAGCAGCGCCGGTGTCACCGGAGGCTACGAGCAGTACTTC. It yields the protein CASSAGVTGGYEQYF.

The genes are TRBV11-2 and TRBJ2-7; tentative D call: TRBD2 (5 bases). The CDR3 has 14 residues. The germline CDR1 and CDR2 sequences are SGHAT and FQNNGV. Trimming shortened V by 1 base and J by 2 bases, and 9 bases separated the two germline ends. The CDR3 sequence is CASSLVPGTYEQYF. The CDR3 DNA is TGTGCCAGCAGCTTAGTCCCGGGGACCTACGAGCAGTACTTC.

CDR3 coding DNA: TGCAGTGCTACCCAAGACAATGAGCAGTTCTTC. Translation: CSATQDNEQFF. V is TRBV20-1 and J is TRBJ2-1; D is undetermined. The CDR3 loop spans 11 amino acids. From germline, CDR1 is DFQATT and CDR2 SNEGSKA (reference sequence). Trimming took off 4 bases at V and 5 bases at J, with 6 bases between the two ends.

This clone was seen just once. This rearrangement joins TRBV23-1 to TRBJ2-1; 10 nucleotides match TRBD2. TRBV23-1 is recorded as an ORF, its role being uncertain. The CDR3 runs 16 residues. J lost 2 bases, V lost 8 bases, and 9 bases had no gene match. The CDR3 loop is CASGNKAGGAYNEQFF. CDR3 nucleotides: TGCGCCAGCGGAAACAAAGCGGGAGGGGCCTACAATGAGCAGTTCTTC.

J is TRBJ2-1 and V is TRBV15; D could derive from TRBD1 or TRBD2 (5 bases each). CDR1 and CDR2 from the germline V gene are LNHNV and YYDKDF (reference sequence). The CDR3 has 11 amino acids. V was shortened by 3 bases and J by 9 bases, with 6 bases between the two germline ends. CDR3 bases: TGTGCCACCAGCAGGGGACGTGAGCAGTTCTTC. It encodes CATSRGREQFF.

The CDR3 region is CASSRQGIGNEQFF. The CDR3 DNA sequence: TGTGCCAGCAGCCGGCAGGGTATAGGCAATGAGCAGTTCTTC. The rearrangement links TRBV13 to TRBJ2-1; D perhaps matches TRBD1 (5 bases). Trimming took 5 bases from V and 6 from J, leaving 14 bases between them. Germline CDR1 reads PRHDT; CDR2 reads FYEKMQ (reference sequence). The CDR3 runs to 14 residues.

This chain links TRBV6-6 with TRBJ1-6; maybe TRBD1 (5 bases). Trimming removed 6 bases from V and 0 bases from J, with 9 bases in between. Germline CDR1 is MNHNY and CDR2 is SVGAGI (reference sequence). The length of the CDR3 is 15 residues. The CDR3 sequence is CASRAGSSYNSPLHF. The CDR3 DNA reads TGTGCCAGCAGGGCAGGGAGCTCCTATAATTCACCCCTCCACTTT.

For this clone: The CDR3 end shows no conserved phenylalanine or tryptophan, and so a read error is likely. Because the CDR3's place on the DNA is in doubt, the DNA is left out and the CDR3 is given as listed by TCRdb. The chain carries TRBV7-2 and TRBJ2-7; the DNA was not used to check the table's D call, TRBD2. The germline CDR1 and CDR2 sequences are SGHTA and FQGNSA. The CDR3 length is 14 residues, termini included. This CDR3 is CASTLPGLAGGISL.

The chain couples TRBV2 to TRBJ2-7, with unresolved D. The V end lost 6 bases, the J end lost 7 bases, and 13 bases lay between the germline ends. There are 12 residues in the CDR3. Germline CDR1 and CDR2: SNHLY and FYNNEI. CDR3 sequence (DNA): TGTGCCAGCAGCCCTGCCGCTGAAGAGCAGTACTTC. Its translation: CASSPAAEEQYF.

The V call is TRBV18, the J call TRBJ2-5, with TRBD1 matching 9 bases. This CDR3 contains 13 residues. The germline gives CDR1 KGHSH, CDR2 LQKENI. V lost 5 bases, J lost 4 bases, and 2 bases stayed unmatched. The CDR3 is CASSTGQGETQYF. The CDR3 DNA is TGTGCCAGCTCAACGGGACAGGGAGAGACCCAGTACTTC.

This chain uses TRBV7-3 with TRBJ1-1, with D uncertain. The V and J ends lost 1 base and 1 base respectively, with 16 bases between them. CDR1 is SGHTA and CDR2 is FQGTGA in the germline V gene. This CDR3 is built from 17 residues. As DNA, the CDR3 is TGTGCCAGCAGCTTAAATGGAGGGATGGGTAGGAACACTGAAGCTTTCTTT. This encodes CASSLNGGMGRNTEAFF.

This clone came up once. The chain employs TRBV7-9 and TRBJ2-7, with 9 nucleotides matching TRBD1. The CDR3 loop spans 13 amino acids. V was pared by 4 bases and J by 5 bases, with 3 bases of the junction left unmatched. Germline V lookup: CDR1 SEHNR, CDR2 FQNEAQ (reference sequence). The CDR3 coding sequence is TGTGCCAGCAGCTCGACAGGGGGAAACGAGCAGTACTTC. It is translated as CASSSTGGNEQYF.

This clone was seen once. The chain couples TRBV13 to TRBJ2-3; 12 bases map to TRBD2. The CDR3 spans 16 residues. The V and J ends lost 7 bases and 2 bases, in that order; junction bases with no gene match: 7. Germline loops: CDR1 PRHDT, CDR2 FYEKMQ (reference sequence). The DNA for the CDR3 is TGTGCCAGCACACGGACTAGCGGGACTATCACAGATACGCAGTATTTT. Its protein product is CASTRTSGTITDTQYF.

The V and J genes are TRBV7-2 and TRBJ2-5; possibly TRBD1 or TRBD2 for D (5 bases each). The CDR3 runs 17 residues. With 5 bases removed from V and 5 bases from J, the gap between germline ends came to 24 bases. The germline CDR1 and CDR2 sequences are SGHTA and FQGNSA. This chain's CDR3 is CASSPVTGTDSVETQYF. The CDR3 nucleotides read TGTGCCAGCAGCCCTGTCACCGGGACCGATAGCGTGGAGACCCAGTACTTC. The full variable domain, with the rest looked up from reference TRBV7-2 and TRBJ2-5, is GAGVSQSPSNKVTEKGKDVELRCDPISGHTALYWYRQSLGQGLEFLIYFQGNSAPDKSGLPSDRFSAERTGGSVSTLTIQRTQQEDSAVYLCASSPVTGTDSVETQYFGPGTRLLVL.

The chain recombines TRBV9 with TRBJ2-1; D possibly corresponds to TRBD1 (6 bases). From germline, CDR1 is SGDLS and CDR2 YYNGEE. This CDR3 has 14 residues. The ends were cut back, 4 bases at V and 5 bases at J, with 13 bases in the middle. The CDR3, as DNA: TGTGCCAGCAGCCCGATGGACAGCCACAATGAGCAGTTCTTC. Encoded protein: CASSPMDSHNEQFF.

The chain joins TRBV6-5 to TRBJ1-5; unclear D gene. CDR3 length: 13 amino acids. The V end lost 6 bases, the J end lost 5 bases, and 11 bases lay between the germline ends. The germline CDR1 and CDR2 sequences are MNHEY and SVGAGI. The CDR3 region is CASRLGPYQPQHF. The CDR3 region has the DNA TGTGCCAGCAGACTGGGTCCGTATCAGCCCCAGCATTTT.

The chain recombines TRBV6-5 with TRBJ2-7; TRBD1 is a possible D gene (6 bases). Deletions cut 5 bases from V and 3 bases from J, with 11 bases between. Germline CDR1 and CDR2: MNHEY and SVGAGI. The CDR3 spans 13 residues. CDR3 sequence reads: CASSRDTYYEQYF. The CDR3 DNA follows: TGTGCCAGCAGTCGGGACACCTACTACGAGCAGTACTTC.

The chain couples TRBV2 to TRBJ1-1; D may be TRBD1 (6 bases). Germline lookup yields CDR1 SNHLY and CDR2 FYNNEI. The V and J ends lost 6 bases and 0 bases respectively, with 11 bases between them. The CDR3 covers 14 residues. CDR3 nucleotides: TGTGCCAGCAGACTACAGGGCATGAACACTGAAGCTTTCTTT. It specifies CASRLQGMNTEAFF.

This sequence joins TRBV10-1 and TRBJ1-1; D not resolved. CDR1 and CDR2 (germline): WNHNN, SYGVQD (reference sequence). V was cut by 3 bases and J by 4 bases, with 12 bases left in between. The length of the CDR3 is 14 residues. This CDR3 reads CASSDLVLCTEAFF. In DNA, the CDR3 is TGCGCCAGCAGTGACTTAGTCCTATGCACTGAAGCTTTCTTT.

Points on this clone: This specimen includes other DNA sequences encoding the same CDR3. CDR3 bases: TGTGCCAGCAGGAGCAGGGGCTACGAGCAGTACTTC. Translated: CASRSRGYEQYF. The chain carries TRBV2 and TRBJ2-7; TRBD1 is a possible D gene (6 bases). This CDR3 has 12 amino acids. From germline, CDR1 is SNHLY and CDR2 FYNNEI. Trimming took off 6 bases at V and 3 bases at J, with 9 bases between the two ends.

The V gene is TRBV19, the J gene TRBJ1-1; 7 positions match TRBD1. V gave up 6 bases and J gave up 8 bases; unmatched junction bases: 12. In germline, CDR1 is LNHDA, CDR2 SQIVND (reference sequence). This CDR3 is 14 amino acids long. The CDR3 sequence is CASRRTDRTGEAFF. DNA of the CDR3: TGTGCCAGTAGACGAACTGATCGGACAGGAGAAGCTTTCTTT.

The V call is TRBV28, the J call TRBJ1-1; D perhaps matches TRBD1 (5 bases). V shed 2 bases and J shed 4 bases, with 11 bases lying between them. Germline lookup yields CDR1 MDHEN and CDR2 SYDVKM. This CDR3 has 14 residues. The CDR3 is CASSLGGLVTEAFF. The CDR3 DNA is TGTGCCAGCAGTTTAGGGGGGTTGGTCACTGAAGCTTTCTTT.

V is TRBV5-4 and J is TRBJ1-3; D is unclear. CDR1 and CDR2 (germline): SGHNT, YYREEE (reference sequence). V lost 4 bases, J lost 0 bases, and 14 bases lay in between. The CDR3 totals 16 residues. The CDR3 loop is CASSPEGPISGNTIYF. The CDR3 DNA reads TGTGCCAGCAGCCCGGAGGGTCCAATCTCTGGAAACACCATATATTTT.